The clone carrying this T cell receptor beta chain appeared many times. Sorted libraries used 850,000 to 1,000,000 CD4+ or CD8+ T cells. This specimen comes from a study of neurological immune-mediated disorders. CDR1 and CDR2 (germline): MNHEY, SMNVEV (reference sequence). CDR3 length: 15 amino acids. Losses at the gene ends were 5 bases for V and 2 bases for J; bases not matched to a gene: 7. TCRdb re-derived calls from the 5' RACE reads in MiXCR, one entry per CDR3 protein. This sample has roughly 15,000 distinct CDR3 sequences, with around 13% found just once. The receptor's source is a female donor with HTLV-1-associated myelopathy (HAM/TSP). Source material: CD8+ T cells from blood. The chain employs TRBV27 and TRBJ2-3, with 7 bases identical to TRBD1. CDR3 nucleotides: TGTGCCAGCAGTGGTGTACAGGGGACCACAGATACGCAGTATTTT. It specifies CASSGVQGTTDTQYF.